This TCR beta chain derives from a study of blood T cell repertoires in COVID-19. Here immunoSEQ multiplex PCR was the method, and the copy in TCRdb shows in-frame clones only, minus some. The sample records under 150,000 clones, roughly 80% being singletons. The CDR3 is 13 residues long. From germline, CDR1 is SGHTS and CDR2 YDEGEE. Trimming removed 4 bases from V and 1 base from J; junction bases left unmatched: 1. Participant ages covered about 18 to 89 years across 20 to 25 US areas. The study assigned cohorts using participant-reported clinical history. The clonotype comes from a man aged 40-55 years with acute COVID-19. The chain links TRBV5-8 to TRBJ1-1; 7 bases map to TRBD1. Sample: PBMCs or T cells enriched from blood (not recorded which). The CDR3 coding sequence is TGTGCCAGCAGCAGGGACAGGAACACTGAAGCTTTCTTT. It is translated as CASSRDRNTEAFF.